This record covers a single TCR beta chain. No antigen is known for it. Naive CD8 cells lacked CD45RO and underwent positive selection for CCR7, leaving out terminally differentiated effector memory CD45RA+ cells. TCRdb's copy holds only in-frame clones and misses some; the assay was immunoSEQ multiplex PCR. The table includes 2 million to 2.5 million clones, roughly 95% detected once. This sample was included in a study of shared clonotypes between healthy human individuals. Across the study: The donors, a couple of women and a few men, were aged 18 to 49. CD4 naive and CD4 memory each took three plates per donor, while CD8 naive took two and CD8 memory one.

Study outcomes and limitations: Blood was the sole source, and tissue repertoires probably differ.

The material sequenced was naive CD8+ T cells sorted from blood. The receptor was derived from a man between 18 and 35 years old in good health.

The CDR3, as DNA: TGTGCCAGCAGTGAAGTACCATTCTCCTACGAGCAGTACTTC. This codes for CASSEVPFSYEQYF. The gene calls are TRBV6-1 and TRBJ2-7; no reliable D call. There are 14 residues in the CDR3. The germline V gene has CDR1 MNHNS and CDR2 SASEGT. Trimming took 1 base from V and 0 from J, leaving 7 bases between them.